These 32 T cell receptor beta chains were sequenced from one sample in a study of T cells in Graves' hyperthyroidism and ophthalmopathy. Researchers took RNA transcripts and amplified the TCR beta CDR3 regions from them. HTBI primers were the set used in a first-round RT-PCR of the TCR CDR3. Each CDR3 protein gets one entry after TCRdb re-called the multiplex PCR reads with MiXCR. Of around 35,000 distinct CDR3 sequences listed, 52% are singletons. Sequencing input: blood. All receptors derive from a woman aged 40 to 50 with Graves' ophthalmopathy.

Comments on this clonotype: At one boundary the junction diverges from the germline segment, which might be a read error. CDR3 region: CASSTGTGFYVQYF. CDR3 sequence (DNA): TGTGCCAGCAGCACCGGGACAGGGTTCTACGTGCAGTACTTC. The chain combines TRBV5-6 with TRBJ2-7; 9 bases line up with TRBD1. This CDR3 has 14 amino acids. Germline V gene lookup returns CDR1 SGHDT and CDR2 YYEEEE. Using reference TRBV5-6 and TRBJ2-7 for the parts outside the CDR3, the full variable domain is DAGVTQSPTHLIKTRGQQVTLRCSPKSGHDTVSWYQQALGQGPQFIFQYYEEEERQRGNFPDRFSGHQFPNYSSELNVNALLLGDSALYLCASSTGTGFYVQYFGPGTRLTVT.

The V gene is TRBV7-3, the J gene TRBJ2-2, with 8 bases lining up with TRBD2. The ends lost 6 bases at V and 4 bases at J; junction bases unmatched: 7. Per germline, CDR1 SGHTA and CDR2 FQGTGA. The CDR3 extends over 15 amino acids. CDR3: CASSLRGTSTGELFF. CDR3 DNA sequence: TGTGCCAGCAGTCTTCGCGGGACTAGCACCGGGGAGCTGTTTTTT.

The CDR3 region is CASMQGDLVNTEAFF. The CDR3 DNA sequence: TGCGCCAGCATGCAGGGTGACCTTGTGAACACTGAAGCTTTCTTT. This chain connects TRBV5-1 to TRBJ1-1, with D tentatively TRBD1 (5 bases). CDR3 length equals 15 residues. The V gene lost 6 bases and the J gene lost 0 bases, with 15 bases spanning the gap. Germline V gene lookup returns CDR1 SGHRS and CDR2 YFSETQ.

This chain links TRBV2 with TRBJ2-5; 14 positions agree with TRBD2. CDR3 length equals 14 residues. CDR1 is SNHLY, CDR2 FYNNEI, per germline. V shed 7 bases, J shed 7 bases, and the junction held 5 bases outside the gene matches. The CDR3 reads CASKTSGGVGTQYF. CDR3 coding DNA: TGTGCCAGCAAGACTAGCGGGGGGGTAGGGACCCAGTACTTC. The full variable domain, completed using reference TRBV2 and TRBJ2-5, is EPEVTQTPSHQVTQMGQEVILRCVPISNHLYFYWYRQILGQKVEFLVSFYNNEISEKSEIFDDQFSVERPDGSNFTLKIRSTKLEDSAMYFCASKTSGGVGTQYFGPGTRLLVL.

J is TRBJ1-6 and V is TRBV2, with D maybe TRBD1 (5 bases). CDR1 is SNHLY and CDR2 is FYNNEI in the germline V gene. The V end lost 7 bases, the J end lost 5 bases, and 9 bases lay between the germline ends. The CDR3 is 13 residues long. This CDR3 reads CASTRGNNSPLHF. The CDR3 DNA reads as TGTGCCAGCACACGGGGCAATAATTCACCCCTCCACTTT.

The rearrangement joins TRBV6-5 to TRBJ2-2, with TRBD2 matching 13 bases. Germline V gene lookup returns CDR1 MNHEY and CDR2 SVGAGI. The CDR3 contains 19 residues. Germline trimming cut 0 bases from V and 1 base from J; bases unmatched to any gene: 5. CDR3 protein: CASSYSLRLAGGNTGELFF. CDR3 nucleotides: TGTGCCAGCAGTTACTCGCTCCGACTAGCGGGGGGGAACACCGGGGAGCTGTTTTTT.

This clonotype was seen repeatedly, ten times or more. As DNA, the CDR3 is TGCGCCAGCAGCTTGAGCTTTCAAGAGACCCAGTACTTC. It encodes CASSLSFQETQYF. The chain couples TRBV5-1 to TRBJ2-5; no definite D call. This CDR3 contains 13 residues. Trimming removed 1 base at V and 2 bases at J, with 6 bases between. Germline lookup yields CDR1 SGHRS and CDR2 YFSETQ. The complete variable domain, with remaining parts taken from reference TRBV5-1 and TRBJ2-5, reads KAGVTQTPRYLIKTRGQQVTLSCSPISGHRSVSWYQQTPGQGLQFLFEYFSETQRNKGNFPGRFSGRQFSNSRSEMNVSTLELGDSALYLCASSLSFQETQYFGPGTRLLVL.

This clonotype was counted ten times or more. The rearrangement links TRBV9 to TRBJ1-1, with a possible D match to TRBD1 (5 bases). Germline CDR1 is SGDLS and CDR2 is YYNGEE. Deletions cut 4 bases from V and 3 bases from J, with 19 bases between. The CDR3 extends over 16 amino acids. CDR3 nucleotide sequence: TGTGCCAGCAGCCCGCTTTTGACAGTTAGAGACACTGAAGCTTTCTTT. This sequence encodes CASSPLLTVRDTEAFF.

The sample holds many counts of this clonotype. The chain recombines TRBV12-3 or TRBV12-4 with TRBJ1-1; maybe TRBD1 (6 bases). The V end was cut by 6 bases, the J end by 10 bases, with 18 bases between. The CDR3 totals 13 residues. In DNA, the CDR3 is TGTGCCAGCAGATTGGACAGACGATCGAGAGCTTTCTTT. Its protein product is CASRLDRRSRAFF.

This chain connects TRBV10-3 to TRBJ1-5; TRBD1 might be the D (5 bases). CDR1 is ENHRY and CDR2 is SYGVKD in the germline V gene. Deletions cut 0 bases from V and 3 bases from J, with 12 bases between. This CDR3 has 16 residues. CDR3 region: CAISESRGGNNQPQHF. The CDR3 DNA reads TGTGCCATCAGTGAGTCGAGGGGAGGGAACAATCAGCCCCAGCATTTT.

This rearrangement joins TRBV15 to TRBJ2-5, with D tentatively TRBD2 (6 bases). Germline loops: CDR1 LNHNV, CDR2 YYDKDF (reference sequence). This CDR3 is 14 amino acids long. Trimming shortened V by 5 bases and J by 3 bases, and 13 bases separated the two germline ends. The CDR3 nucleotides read TGTGCCACCAGCTCCCGGGACTCCAAAGAGACCCAGTACTTC. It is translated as CATSSRDSKETQYF. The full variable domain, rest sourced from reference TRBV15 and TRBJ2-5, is DAMVIQNPRYQVTQFGKPVTLSCSQTLNHNVMYWYQQKSSQAPKLLFHYYDKDFNNEADTPDNFQSRRPNTSFCFLDIRSPGLGDTAMYLCATSSRDSKETQYFGPGTRLLVL.

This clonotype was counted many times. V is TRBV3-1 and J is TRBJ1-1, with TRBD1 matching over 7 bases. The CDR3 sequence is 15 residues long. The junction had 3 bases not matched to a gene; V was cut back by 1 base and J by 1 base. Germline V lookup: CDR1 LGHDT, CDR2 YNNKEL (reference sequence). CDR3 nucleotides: TGTGCCAGCAGCCAAGGGGACAGCCAGAACACTGAAGCTTTCTTT. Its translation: CASSQGDSQNTEAFF.

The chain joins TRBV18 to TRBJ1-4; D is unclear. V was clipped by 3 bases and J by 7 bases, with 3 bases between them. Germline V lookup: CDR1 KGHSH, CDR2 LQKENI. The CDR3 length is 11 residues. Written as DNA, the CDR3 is TGTGCCAGCTCACCGGGTGAAAAACTGTTTTTT. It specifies CASSPGEKLFF.

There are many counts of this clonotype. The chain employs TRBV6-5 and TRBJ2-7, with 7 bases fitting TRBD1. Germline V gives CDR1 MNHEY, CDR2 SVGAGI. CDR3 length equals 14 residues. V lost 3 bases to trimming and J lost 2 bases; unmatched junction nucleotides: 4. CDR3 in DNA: TGTGCCAGCAGTTATGGGACAGAGACCTACGAGCAGTACTTC. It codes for CASSYGTETYEQYF.

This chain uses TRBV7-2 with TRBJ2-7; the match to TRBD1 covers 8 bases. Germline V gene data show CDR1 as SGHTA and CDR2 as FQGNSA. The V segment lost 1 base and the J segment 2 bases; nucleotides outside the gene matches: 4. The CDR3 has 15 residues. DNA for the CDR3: TGTGCCAGCAGCTTAGGGACAGGGAGACCCTACGAGCAGTACTTC. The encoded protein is CASSLGTGRPYEQYF.

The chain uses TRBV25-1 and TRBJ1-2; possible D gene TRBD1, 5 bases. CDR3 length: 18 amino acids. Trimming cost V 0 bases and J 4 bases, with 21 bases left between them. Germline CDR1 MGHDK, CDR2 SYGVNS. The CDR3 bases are TGTGCCAGCAGTGAATACTTGGCAGGGTTGGGACCATTCTATGGCTACACCTTC. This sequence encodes CASSEYLAGLGPFYGYTF.

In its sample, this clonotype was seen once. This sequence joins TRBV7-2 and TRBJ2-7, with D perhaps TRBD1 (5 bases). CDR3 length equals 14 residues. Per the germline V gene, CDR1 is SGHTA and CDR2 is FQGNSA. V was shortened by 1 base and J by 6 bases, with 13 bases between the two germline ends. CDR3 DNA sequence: TGTGCCAGCAGCTTAGTGGCAGGGAATGGCGAGCAGTACTTC. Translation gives CASSLVAGNGEQYF. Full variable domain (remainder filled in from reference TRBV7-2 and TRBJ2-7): GAGVSQSPSNKVTEKGKDVELRCDPISGHTALYWYRQSLGQGLEFLIYFQGNSAPDKSGLPSDRFSAERTGGSVSTLTIQRTQQEDSAVYLCASSLVAGNGEQYFGPGTRLTVT.

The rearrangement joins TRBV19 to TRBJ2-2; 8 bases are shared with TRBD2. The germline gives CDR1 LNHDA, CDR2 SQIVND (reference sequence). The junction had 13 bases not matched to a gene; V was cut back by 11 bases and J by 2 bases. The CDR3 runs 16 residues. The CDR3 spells CAVMHREGPNTGELFF. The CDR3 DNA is TGTGCCGTGATGCACCGGGAGGGACCAAACACCGGGGAGCTGTTTTTT.

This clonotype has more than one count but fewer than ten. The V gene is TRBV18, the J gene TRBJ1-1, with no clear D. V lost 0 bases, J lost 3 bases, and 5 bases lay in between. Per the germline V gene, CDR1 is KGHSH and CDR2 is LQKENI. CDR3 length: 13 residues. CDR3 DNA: TGTGCCAGCTCACCACCCAGCCACACTGAAGCTTTCTTT. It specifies CASSPPSHTEAFF.

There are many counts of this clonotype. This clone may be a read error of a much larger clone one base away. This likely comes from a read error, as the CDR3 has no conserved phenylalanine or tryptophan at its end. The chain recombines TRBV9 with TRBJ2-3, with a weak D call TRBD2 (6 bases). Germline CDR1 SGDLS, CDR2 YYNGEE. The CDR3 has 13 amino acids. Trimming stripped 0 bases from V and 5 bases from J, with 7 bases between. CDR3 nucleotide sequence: TGTGCCAGCAGCGTAGCGGGAGAAGATACGCAGTATCTT. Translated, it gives CASSVAGEDTQYL.

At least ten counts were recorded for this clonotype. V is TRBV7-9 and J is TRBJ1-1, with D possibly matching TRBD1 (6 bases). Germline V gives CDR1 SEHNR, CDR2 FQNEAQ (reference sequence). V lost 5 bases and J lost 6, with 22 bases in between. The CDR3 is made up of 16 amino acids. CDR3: CASSPRGGPTHAEAFF. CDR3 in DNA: TGTGCCAGCAGCCCTAGAGGGGGGCCCACCCACGCTGAAGCTTTCTTT.

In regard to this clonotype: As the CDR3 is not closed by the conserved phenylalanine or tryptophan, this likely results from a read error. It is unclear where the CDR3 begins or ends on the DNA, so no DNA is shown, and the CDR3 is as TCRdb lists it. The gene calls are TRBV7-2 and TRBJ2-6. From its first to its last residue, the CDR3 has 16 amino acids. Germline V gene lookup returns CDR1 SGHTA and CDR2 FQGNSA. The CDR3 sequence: CASSWWVRAGANVRTC.

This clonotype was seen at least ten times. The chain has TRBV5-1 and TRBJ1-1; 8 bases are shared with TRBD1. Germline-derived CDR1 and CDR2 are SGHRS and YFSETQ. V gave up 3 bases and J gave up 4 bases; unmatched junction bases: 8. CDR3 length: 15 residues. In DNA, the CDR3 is TGCGCCAGCAGCTACATCGGGACAGGCGGCACTGAAGCTTTCTTT. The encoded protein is CASSYIGTGGTEAFF.

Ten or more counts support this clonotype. CDR3 DNA: TGTGCCAGCAGCGCCTCCGGGGCCAGAGGGACCGGGGAGCTGTTTTTT. Translating gives CASSASGARGTGELFF. The chain employs TRBV9 and TRBJ2-2, with D possibly called TRBD1 or TRBD2 (5 bases each). Trimming pared 3 bases from V and 5 bases from J, leaving 17 bases between. The length of the CDR3 is 16 residues. The germline V gene encodes CDR1 SGDLS and CDR2 YYNGEE.

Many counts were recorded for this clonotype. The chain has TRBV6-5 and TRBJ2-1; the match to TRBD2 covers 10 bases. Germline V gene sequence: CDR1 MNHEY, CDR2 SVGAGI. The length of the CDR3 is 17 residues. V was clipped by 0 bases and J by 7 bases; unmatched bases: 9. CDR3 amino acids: CASSYSRLAGKLNEQFF. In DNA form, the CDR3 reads TGTGCCAGCAGTTACTCAAGACTAGCGGGCAAGTTGAATGAGCAGTTCTTC.

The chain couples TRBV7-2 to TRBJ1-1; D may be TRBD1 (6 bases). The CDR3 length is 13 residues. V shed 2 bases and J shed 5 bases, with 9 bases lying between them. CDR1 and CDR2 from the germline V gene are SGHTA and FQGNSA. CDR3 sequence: CASSLHRETEAFF. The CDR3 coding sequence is TGTGCCAGCAGCTTACACAGGGAGACTGAAGCTTTCTTT.

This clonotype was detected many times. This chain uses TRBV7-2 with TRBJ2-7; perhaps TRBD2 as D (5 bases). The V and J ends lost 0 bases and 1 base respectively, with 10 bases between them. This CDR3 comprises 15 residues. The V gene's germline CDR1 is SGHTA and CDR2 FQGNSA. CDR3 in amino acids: CASSLAKGESYEQYF. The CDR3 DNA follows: TGTGCCAGCAGCTTAGCAAAGGGAGAATCCTACGAGCAGTACTTC.

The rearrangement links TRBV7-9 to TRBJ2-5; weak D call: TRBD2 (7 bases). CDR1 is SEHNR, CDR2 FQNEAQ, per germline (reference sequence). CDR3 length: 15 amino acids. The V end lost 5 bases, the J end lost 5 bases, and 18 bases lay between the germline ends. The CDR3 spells CASSLGRAGAETQYF. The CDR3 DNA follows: TGTGCCAGCAGCCTGGGGCGTGCGGGGGCCGAGACCCAGTACTTC.

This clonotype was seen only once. CDR3 region: CASSPNVGQPQHF. CDR3 sequence (DNA): TGTGCCAGCAGCCCCAACGTGGGTCAGCCCCAGCATTTT. This chain uses TRBV7-2 with TRBJ1-5; D is uncertain. The CDR3 runs to 13 residues. Trimming pared 5 bases from V and 6 bases from J, leaving 11 bases between. The germline CDR1 and CDR2 sequences are SGHTA and FQGNSA.

In DNA, the CDR3 is TGTGCCAGCAGGGACGACAGGGGGCCAGATAGAAATGAGCAGTTCTTC. Protein sequence: CASRDDRGPDRNEQFF. This chain uses TRBV12-3 or TRBV12-4 with TRBJ2-1; 10 nucleotides line up with TRBD1. CDR3 length: 16 residues. V trimming: 6 bases; J trimming: 7 bases; junction bases outside the gene matches: 12.

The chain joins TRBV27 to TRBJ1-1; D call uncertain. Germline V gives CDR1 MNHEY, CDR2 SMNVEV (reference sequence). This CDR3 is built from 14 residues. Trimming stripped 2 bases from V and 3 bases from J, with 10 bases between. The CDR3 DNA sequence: TGTGCCAGCAGTTTAGTGGGTAGGGACACTGAAGCTTTCTTT. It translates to CASSLVGRDTEAFF.

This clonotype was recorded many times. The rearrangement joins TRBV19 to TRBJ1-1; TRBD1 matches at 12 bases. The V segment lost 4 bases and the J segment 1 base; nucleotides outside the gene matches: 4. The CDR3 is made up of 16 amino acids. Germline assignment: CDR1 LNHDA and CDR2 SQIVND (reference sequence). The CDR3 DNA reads TGTGCCAGTAGTAAACGGGGACAGGGGGCGAACACTGAAGCTTTCTTT. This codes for CASSKRGQGANTEAFF.